What follows are 11 T cell receptor beta chains derived from one specimen sequenced in a study of blood T cell repertoires in COVID-19. Clones were sequenced by immunoSEQ multiplex PCR, and TCRdb holds only the in-frame ones, with some missing. The sample shows about 160,000 clones, approximately 80% of them seen only once. Source material: peripheral blood. The receptors originated from a woman aged 40 to 50 with COVID-19, enrolled during active disease.

This clone was picked up a small number of times. The gene calls are TRBV3-1 (or the pseudogene TRBV3-2) and TRBJ1-3; 7 nucleotides line up with TRBD1. The CDR3 contains 17 residues. Losses at the gene ends were 2 bases for V and 1 base for J; bases not matched to a gene: 8. Germline V lookup: CDR1 LGHDT, CDR2 YNNKEL (reference sequence). The CDR3 DNA reads TGTGCCAGCAGCCAACGGGGGACAGTGTCTTCTGGAAACACCATATATTTT. It is translated as CASSQRGTVSSGNTIYF.

The rearrangement links TRBV9 to TRBJ1-1, with D perhaps matching TRBD1 (6 bases). Germline CDR1 and CDR2: SGDLS and YYNGEE. V was pared by 0 bases and J by 6 bases, with 21 bases between. The length of the CDR3 is 17 residues. The DNA of the CDR3 is TGTGCCAGCAGCGTAGGGATAGGGAGACAGGAAGGCGCTGAAGCTTTCTTT. This translates into CASSVGIGRQEGAEAFF.

V usage is TRBV28 and J usage is TRBJ1-4, with D tentatively TRBD1 (6 bases). The V and J ends lost 7 bases and 8 bases respectively, with 17 bases between them. The CDR3 is 14 amino acids. Germline values: CDR1 MDHEN, CDR2 SYDVKM. In DNA form, the CDR3 reads TGTGCCAGCACCGAGGGGGGGCGATTCGAAAAACTGTTTTTT. It yields the protein CASTEGGRFEKLFF.

This clone has only a few counts. V usage is TRBV2 and J usage is TRBJ2-5, with TRBD1 matching 8 bases. The CDR3 is made up of 13 amino acids. Per germline, CDR1 SNHLY and CDR2 FYNNEI. V trimming: 5 bases; J trimming: 5 bases; junction bases outside the gene matches: 4. The CDR3 sequence: CASSQTGVETQYF. The DNA of the CDR3 is TGTGCCAGCAGTCAGACAGGGGTGGAGACCCAGTACTTC. Based on the CDR3 plus reference TRBV2 and TRBJ2-5, the full variable domain is EPEVTQTPSHQVTQMGQEVILRCVPISNHLYFYWYRQILGQKVEFLVSFYNNEISEKSEIFDDQFSVERPDGSNFTLKIRSTKLEDSAMYFCASSQTGVETQYFGPGTRLLVL.

This clone was detected once. The DNA of the CDR3 is TGTGCCAGCAGTTCCCCCCAGACAGGGGGCAAAGATACGCAGTATTTT. Translated: CASSSPQTGGKDTQYF. The chain carries TRBV6-5 and TRBJ2-3, with 10 bases lining up with TRBD1. This CDR3 has 16 residues. J was trimmed by 5 bases and V by 4 bases; bases with no gene match: 9. The germline gives CDR1 MNHEY, CDR2 SVGAGI.

The table lists this clone with a count of one. V gene TRBV5-4 combines with J gene TRBJ1-2, with D unclear. V was pared by 0 bases and J by 0 bases, with 9 bases between. Per germline, CDR1 SGHNT and CDR2 YYREEE (reference sequence). The CDR3 is 15 residues long. The CDR3 is CASSLGADTNYGYTF. The DNA of the CDR3 is TGTGCCAGCAGCTTGGGGGCAGATACTAACTATGGCTACACCTTC.

The gene calls are TRBV27 and TRBJ1-5; D is possibly TRBD1 (6 bases). Per the germline V gene, CDR1 is MNHEY and CDR2 is SMNVEV (reference sequence). V lost 9 bases and J 3 bases, leaving 18 bases between the germline ends. The CDR3 has 15 amino acids. CDR3 residues: CASRRGGSDNQPQHF. CDR3 bases: TGTGCCAGTAGGAGGGGGGGGTCGGACAATCAGCCCCAGCATTTT.

This chain links TRBV28 with TRBJ2-2; perhaps TRBD1 as D (5 bases). CDR3 length equals 14 residues. Trimming shortened V by 6 bases and J by 3 bases, and 11 bases separated the two germline ends. Looked up from germline, CDR1 is MDHEN and CDR2 is SYDVKM. The CDR3 DNA reads TGTGCCAGCAGCCTACAGGAATACACCGGGGAGCTGTTTTTT. Translated: CASSLQEYTGELFF.

V is TRBV6-5 and J is TRBJ2-7; D gene uncertain. With 5 bases removed from V and 6 bases from J, the gap between germline ends came to 8 bases. Germline V gene lookup returns CDR1 MNHEY and CDR2 SVGAGI. This CDR3 contains 11 residues. CDR3 in amino acids: CASSLGGEQYF. The CDR3 nucleotides are TGTGCCAGCAGTCTAGGTGGCGAGCAGTACTTC.

The rearrangement uses TRBV7-8 and TRBJ1-4, with 9 bases matching TRBD1. With 2 bases clipped from V and 10 bases from J, the junction kept 11 bases outside the gene matches. The length of the CDR3 is 16 residues. CDR1 is SGHVS and CDR2 is FQNEAQ in the germline V gene. Here the CDR3 reads CASSLNFVGQGTKLFF. As DNA, the CDR3 is TGTGCCAGCAGCTTAAACTTTGTGGGACAGGGTACAAAACTGTTTTTT.

V gene TRBV5-6 combines with J gene TRBJ1-5; no clear D. V lost 3 bases to trimming and J lost 2 bases, with 15 bases between them. Per germline, CDR1 SGHDT and CDR2 YYEEEE. The CDR3 extends over 16 amino acids. CDR3 residues: CASSWGGISGNQPQHF. The CDR3 bases are TGTGCCAGCAGCTGGGGAGGGATCTCAGGCAATCAGCCCCAGCATTTT. The full variable domain, its missing parts supplied by reference TRBV5-6 and TRBJ1-5, is DAGVTQSPTHLIKTRGQQVTLRCSPKSGHDTVSWYQQALGQGPQFIFQYYEEEERQRGNFPDRFSGHQFPNYSSELNVNALLLGDSALYLCASSWGGISGNQPQHFGDGTRLSIL.